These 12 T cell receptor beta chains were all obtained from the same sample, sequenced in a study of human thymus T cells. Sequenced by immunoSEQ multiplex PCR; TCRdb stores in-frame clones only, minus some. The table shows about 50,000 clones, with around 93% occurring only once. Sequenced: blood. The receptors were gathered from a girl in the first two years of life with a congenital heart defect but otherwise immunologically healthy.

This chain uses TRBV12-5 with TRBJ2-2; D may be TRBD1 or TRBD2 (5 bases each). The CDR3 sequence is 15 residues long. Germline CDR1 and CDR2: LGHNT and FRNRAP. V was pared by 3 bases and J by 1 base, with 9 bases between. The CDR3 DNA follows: TGTGCTAGTGGTTTCGGGACCTTGAACACCGGGGAGCTGTTTTTT. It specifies CASGFGTLNTGELFF.

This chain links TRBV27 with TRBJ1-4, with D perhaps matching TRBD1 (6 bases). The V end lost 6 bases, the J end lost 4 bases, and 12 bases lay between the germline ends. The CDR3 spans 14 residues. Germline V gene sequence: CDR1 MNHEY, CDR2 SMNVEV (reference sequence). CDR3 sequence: CASRRTALNEKLFF. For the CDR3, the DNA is TGTGCCAGCAGGCGGACAGCCCTTAATGAAAAACTGTTTTTT.

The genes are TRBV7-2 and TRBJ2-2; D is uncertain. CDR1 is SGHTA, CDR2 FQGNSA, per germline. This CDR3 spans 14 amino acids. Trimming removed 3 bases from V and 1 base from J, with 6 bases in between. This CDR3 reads CASSFKWNTGELFF. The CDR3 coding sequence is TGTGCCAGCAGCTTTAAGTGGAACACCGGGGAGCTGTTTTTT.

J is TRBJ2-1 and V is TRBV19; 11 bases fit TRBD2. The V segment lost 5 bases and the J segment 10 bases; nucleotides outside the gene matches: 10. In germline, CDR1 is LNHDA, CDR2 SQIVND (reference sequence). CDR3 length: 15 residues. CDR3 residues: CASSSQTSGIGEQFF. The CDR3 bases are TGTGCCAGTAGTTCCCAGACTAGCGGGATAGGGGAGCAGTTCTTC. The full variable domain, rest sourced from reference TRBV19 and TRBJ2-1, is DGGITQSPKYLFRKEGQNVTLSCEQNLNHDAMYWYRQDPGQGLRLIYYSQIVNDFQKGDIAEGYSVSREKKESFPLTVTSAQKNPTAFYLCASSSQTSGIGEQFFGPGTRLTVL.

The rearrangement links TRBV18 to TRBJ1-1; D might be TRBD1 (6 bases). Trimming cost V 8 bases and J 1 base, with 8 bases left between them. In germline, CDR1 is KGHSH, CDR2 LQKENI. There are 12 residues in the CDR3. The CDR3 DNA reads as TGTGCCAGCGGACAGAGGAACACTGAAGCTTTCTTT. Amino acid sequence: CASGQRNTEAFF. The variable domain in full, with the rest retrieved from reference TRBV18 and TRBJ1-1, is NAGVMQNPRHLVRRRGQEARLRCSPMKGHSHVYWYRQLPEEGLKFMVYLQKENIIDESGMPKERFSAEFPKEGPSILRIQQVVRGDSAAYFCASGQRNTEAFFGQGTRLTVV.

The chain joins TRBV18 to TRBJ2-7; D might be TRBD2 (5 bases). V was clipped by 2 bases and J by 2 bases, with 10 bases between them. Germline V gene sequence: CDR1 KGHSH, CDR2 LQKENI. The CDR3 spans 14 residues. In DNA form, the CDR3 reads TGTGCCAGCTCACCAGGCGCGGGCGCCTACGAGCAGTACTTC. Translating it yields CASSPGAGAYEQYF.

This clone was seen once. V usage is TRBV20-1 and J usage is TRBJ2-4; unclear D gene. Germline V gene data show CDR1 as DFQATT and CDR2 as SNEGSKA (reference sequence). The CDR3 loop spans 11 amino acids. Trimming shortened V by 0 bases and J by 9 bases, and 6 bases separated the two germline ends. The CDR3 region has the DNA TGCAGTGCTAGAGATCCGGGCATTCAGTACTTC. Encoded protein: CSARDPGIQYF.

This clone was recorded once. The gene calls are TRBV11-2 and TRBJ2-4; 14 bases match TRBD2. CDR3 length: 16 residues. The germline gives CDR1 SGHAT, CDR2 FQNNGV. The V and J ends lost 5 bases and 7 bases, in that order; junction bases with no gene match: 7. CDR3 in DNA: TGTGCCAGCAGCCCTGGGACTAGCGGGAGAATGAACATTCAGTACTTC. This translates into CASSPGTSGRMNIQYF.

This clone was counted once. CDR3 loop: CASRPQRGRAGIHLAKNIQYF. The CDR3 DNA reads TGTGCCAGCAGACCTCAGAGGGGACGTGCAGGGATTCACCTAGCCAAAAACATTCAGTACTTC. The chain joins TRBV28 to TRBJ2-4, with D tentatively TRBD1 or TRBD2 (5 bases each). CDR3 size: 21 residues. Germline assignment: CDR1 MDHEN and CDR2 SYDVKM. The ends were cut back, 6 bases at V and 0 bases at J, with 30 bases in the middle.

In DNA form, the CDR3 reads TGTGCCATCCAGACTAGCGGGGGCTACGAGCAGTACTTC. Residues: CAIQTSGGYEQYF. The chain carries TRBV10-3 and TRBJ2-7; 12 nucleotides line up with TRBD2. Germline assignment: CDR1 ENHRY and CDR2 SYGVKD. CDR3 length: 13 residues. Trimming at V came to 8 bases and at J to 3 bases, leaving 2 bases not matched to a gene.

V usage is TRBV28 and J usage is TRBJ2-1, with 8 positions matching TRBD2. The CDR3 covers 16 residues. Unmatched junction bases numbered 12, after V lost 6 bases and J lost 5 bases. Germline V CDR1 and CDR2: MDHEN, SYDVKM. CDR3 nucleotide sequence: TGTGCCAGCAGCCTAGGGCATAGCGGGACTGACAATGAGCAGTTCTTC. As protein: CASSLGHSGTDNEQFF.

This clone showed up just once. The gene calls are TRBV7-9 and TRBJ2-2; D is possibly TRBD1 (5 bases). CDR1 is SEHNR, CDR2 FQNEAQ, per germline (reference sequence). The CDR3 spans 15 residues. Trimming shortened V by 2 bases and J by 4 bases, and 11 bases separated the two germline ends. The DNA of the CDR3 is TGTGCCAGCAGCTTAAGGGGAATGAGCACCGGGGAGCTGTTTTTT. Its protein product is CASSLRGMSTGELFF.